Below are 21 T cell receptor beta chains sequenced from a single sample in a study of blood T cell repertoires in COVID-19. TCRdb's table, derived via immunoSEQ multiplex PCR, lists solely in-frame clones and lacks some. The table has over 80,000 clones, roughly 76% seen once. Sequencing was carried out using peripheral blood. These receptors all come from a woman aged 50 to 60 with acute or convalescent COVID-19.

CDR3 bases: TGTGCCAGCAGCTTAGGTATCCAGGGTAAAACGCGAGAGACCCAGTACTTC. It is translated as CASSLGIQGKTRETQYF. The chain carries TRBV7-2 and TRBJ2-5, with D perhaps matching TRBD1 (5 bases). V was cut by 1 base and J by 4 bases, with 19 bases left in between. CDR3 length: 17 amino acids. Per the germline V gene, CDR1 is SGHTA and CDR2 is FQGNSA.

This clone has more than one count but fewer than ten. This chain connects TRBV29-1 to TRBJ2-1; 7 nucleotides agree with TRBD1. Germline V gene sequence: CDR1 SQVTM, CDR2 ANQGSEA. The CDR3 runs 13 residues. V was clipped by 7 bases and J by 7 bases; unmatched bases: 10. CDR3 bases: TGCAGCGCCCAGGACAGGTTGTATAATGAGCAGTTCTTC. It encodes CSAQDRLYNEQFF.

V gene TRBV28 combines with J gene TRBJ1-1; no clear D gene. V dropped 6 bases and J dropped 5 bases, with 16 bases sitting between them. Germline values: CDR1 MDHEN, CDR2 SYDVKM. The length of the CDR3 is 14 residues. The CDR3 reads CASSPLGPGTEAFF. DNA for the CDR3: TGTGCCAGCAGCCCACTAGGCCCTGGGACTGAAGCTTTCTTT.

The chain links TRBV28 to TRBJ1-2; D not resolved. The CDR3 length is 13 residues. Germline CDR1 MDHEN, CDR2 SYDVKM. Deletions cut 6 bases from V and 4 bases from J, with 12 bases between. The CDR3 bases are TGTGCCAGCAGCTCCCCTAGCGGCTATGGCTACACCTTC. This translates into CASSSPSGYGYTF.

A few counts support this clone. In nucleotides, the CDR3 is TGTGCCAGCAGCGTAGGTCCGACAAATTATGGCTACACCTTC. Translated: CASSVGPTNYGYTF. V usage is TRBV9 and J usage is TRBJ1-2, with D hard to call. The CDR3 spans 14 residues. V lost 0 bases and J 5 bases, leaving 11 bases between the germline ends. The germline V gene encodes CDR1 SGDLS and CDR2 YYNGEE.

The rearrangement links TRBV5-6 to TRBJ2-1, with TRBD2 identical over 13 bases. V shed 5 bases, J shed 4 bases, and the junction held 9 bases outside the gene matches. This CDR3 contains 17 residues. Germline CDR1 and CDR2: SGHDT and YYEEEE. The CDR3 sequence is CASRQGLAGASYNEQFF. CDR3 in DNA: TGTGCCAGCAGGCAAGGACTAGCGGGGGCCTCGTACAATGAGCAGTTCTTC.

This chain links TRBV18 with TRBJ2-7, with a possible D match to TRBD2 (5 bases). CDR1 and CDR2 from the germline V gene are KGHSH and LQKENI. CDR3 length: 14 residues. Trimming took 2 bases from V and 1 from J, leaving 9 bases between them. The CDR3 coding sequence is TGTGCCAGCTCACCAGCTAGCAAATCCTACGAGCAGTACTTC. It encodes CASSPASKSYEQYF.

The chain employs TRBV6-5 and TRBJ1-6, with D tentatively TRBD1 (6 bases). V dropped 9 bases and J dropped 8 bases, with 14 bases sitting between them. Per germline, CDR1 MNHEY and CDR2 SVGAGI. The CDR3 runs to 13 residues. DNA for the CDR3: TGTGCCAGTGCTAGGGGGTCGCATTCACCCCTCCACTTT. Translation gives CASARGSHSPLHF.

The V and J genes are TRBV11-2 and TRBJ2-5; D uncertain. The V end lost 1 base, the J end lost 1 base, and 10 bases lay between the germline ends. This CDR3 has 15 residues. CDR1 SGHAT and CDR2 FQNNGV come from the germline V gene. As DNA, the CDR3 is TGTGCCAGCAGCTTAGGGGCTCTGTTCCAAGAGACCCAGTACTTC. Protein product: CASSLGALFQETQYF. Variable domain in full (rest from reference TRBV11-2 and TRBJ2-5): EAGVAQSPRYKIIEKRQSVAFWCNPISGHATLYWYQQILGQGPKLLIQFQNNGVVDDSQLPKDRFSAERLKGVDSTLKIQPAKLEDSAVYLCASSLGALFQETQYFGPGTRLLVL.

The rearrangement links TRBV19 to TRBJ1-5; possibly TRBD1 for D (5 bases). V was trimmed by 1 base and J by 2 bases, leaving 6 bases between them. This CDR3 comprises 14 residues. CDR1 LNHDA and CDR2 SQIVND come from the germline V gene (reference sequence). The CDR3 DNA is TGTGCCAGTAGTATAGCACAGGGCAATCAGCCCCAGCATTTT. Residues: CASSIAQGNQPQHF.

The rearrangement uses TRBV19 and TRBJ1-2; 12 nucleotides agree with TRBD1. V lost 7 bases and J lost 4; bases outside the gene matches: 13. The CDR3 runs to 17 residues. Germline assignment: CDR1 LNHDA and CDR2 SQIVND (reference sequence). The CDR3: CASTPGQGATSLYGYTF. The CDR3 DNA is TGTGCCAGTACCCCGGGACAGGGGGCTACGAGCCTCTATGGCTACACCTTC.

The V and J genes are TRBV4-3 and TRBJ2-1; 14 bases map to TRBD2. Germline V gives CDR1 LGHNA, CDR2 YSLEER. The CDR3 is 22 amino acids. Trimming removed 0 bases from V and 0 bases from J; junction bases left unmatched: 13. The CDR3 bases are TGCGCCAGCAGCCAAGAGGAGACTAGCGGGGGGGTACGCACAAGCTCCTACAATGAGCAGTTCTTC. Encoded protein: CASSQEETSGGVRTSSYNEQFF.

This chain joins TRBV2 and TRBJ1-3; D perhaps matches TRBD1 (6 bases). The CDR3 has 13 residues. The ends were cut back, 6 bases at V and 0 bases at J, with 6 bases in the middle. From germline, CDR1 is SNHLY and CDR2 FYNNEI. In DNA, the CDR3 is TGTGCCAGCAGGACAGGCTCTGGAAACACCATATATTTT. Translating gives CASRTGSGNTIYF.

The chain joins TRBV6-2 or TRBV6-3 to TRBJ2-2; possible D gene TRBD2, 6 bases. CDR3 length: 17 residues. V dropped 1 base and J dropped 6 bases, with 18 bases sitting between them. CDR1 is MNHEY and CDR2 is SVGEGT in the germline V gene. CDR3 in amino acids: CASSYYGSEGNAGELFF. In nucleotides, the CDR3 is TGTGCCAGCAGTTACTACGGTTCGGAGGGTAACGCCGGGGAGCTGTTTTTT.

The chain is built from TRBV3-1 (or the pseudogene TRBV3-2) and TRBJ2-5; maybe TRBD2 (6 bases). Germline CDR1 reads LGHDT; CDR2 reads YNNKEL (reference sequence). The length of the CDR3 is 14 residues. With 4 bases removed from V and 2 bases from J, the gap between germline ends came to 11 bases. CDR3 sequence reads: CASSLIGTQETQYF. The CDR3 DNA is TGTGCCAGCAGCCTAATCGGGACTCAAGAGACCCAGTACTTC.

J is TRBJ2-7 and V is TRBV18; D unresolved. Per the germline V gene, CDR1 is KGHSH and CDR2 is LQKENI. The CDR3 has 15 residues. The ends were cut back, 3 bases at V and 0 bases at J, with 12 bases in the middle. CDR3 DNA: TGTGCCAGCTCACCTTCGGGTTTAAGCTCCTACGAGCAGTACTTC. Its protein product is CASSPSGLSSYEQYF.

This rearrangement joins TRBV3-1 (or the pseudogene TRBV3-2) to TRBJ2-5, with D perhaps TRBD1 (6 bases). V shed 4 bases and J shed 2 bases, with 14 bases lying between them. Germline V gene data show CDR1 as LGHDT and CDR2 as YNNKEL (reference sequence). This CDR3 has 15 amino acids. CDR3 region: CASSPLPRGQETQYF. The DNA of the CDR3 is TGTGCCAGCAGCCCCCTCCCCAGGGGTCAAGAGACCCAGTACTTC.

This chain connects TRBV7-6 to TRBJ1-3; tentative D call: TRBD1 (6 bases). The V end lost 4 bases, the J end lost 4 bases, and 14 bases lay between the germline ends. CDR3 size: 15 residues. Per germline, CDR1 SGHVS and CDR2 FNYEAQ. The DNA of the CDR3 is TGTGCCAGCAGCTCAGGGGTGTTGGAAGGAAACACCATATATTTT. This encodes CASSSGVLEGNTIYF.

This clone has a handful of counts. This chain joins TRBV7-2 and TRBJ1-2; TRBD1 matches at 8 bases. The ends lost 5 bases at V and 8 bases at J; junction bases unmatched: 7. This CDR3 spans 13 amino acids. Per the germline V gene, CDR1 is SGHTA and CDR2 is FQGNSA. This chain's CDR3 is CASSMGQEGGYTF. CDR3 DNA: TGTGCCAGCAGCATGGGACAGGAGGGCGGCTACACCTTC.

In its sample, this clone was seen once. The chain is built from TRBV19 and TRBJ1-1; D may be TRBD1 (5 bases). The CDR3 runs 15 residues. The V end was cut by 7 bases, the J end by 0 bases, with 15 bases between. Germline loops: CDR1 LNHDA, CDR2 SQIVND (reference sequence). In DNA, the CDR3 is TGTGCCAGTATAACACCAGGGTTTATGAACACTGAAGCTTTCTTT. Translation: CASITPGFMNTEAFF. The full variable domain, rest sourced from reference TRBV19 and TRBJ1-1, is DGGITQSPKYLFRKEGQNVTLSCEQNLNHDAMYWYRQDPGQGLRLIYYSQIVNDFQKGDIAEGYSVSREKKESFPLTVTSAQKNPTAFYLCASITPGFMNTEAFFGQGTRLTVV.

This rearrangement joins TRBV19 to TRBJ2-4; 10 positions agree with TRBD1. The CDR3 consists of 15 residues. With V trimmed by 4 bases and J by 6 bases, 6 bases remained unmatched. Germline V lookup: CDR1 LNHDA, CDR2 SQIVND (reference sequence). CDR3 in DNA: TGTGCCAGTAGTACGCCGGGACAGGGGACAAACATTCAGTACTTC. It translates to CASSTPGQGTNIQYF.